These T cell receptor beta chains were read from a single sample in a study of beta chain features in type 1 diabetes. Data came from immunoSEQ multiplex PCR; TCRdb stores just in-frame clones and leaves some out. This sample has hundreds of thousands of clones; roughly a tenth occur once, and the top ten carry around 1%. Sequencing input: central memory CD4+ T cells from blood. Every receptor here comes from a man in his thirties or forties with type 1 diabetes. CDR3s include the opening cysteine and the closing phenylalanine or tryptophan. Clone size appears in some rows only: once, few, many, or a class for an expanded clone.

CDR3: CASSLARGNTEAFF
V: TRBV5-4
size: few
J: TRBJ1-1

CDR3: CASSLEAGELFF
V: TRBV5-1
size: NA
J: TRBJ2-2

CDR3: CTSSQVAGAQGEQFF
V: TRBV1
size: NA
J: TRBJ2-1

CDR3: CASIGGLGNQPQHF
V: TRBV6-6
size: few
J: TRBJ1-5

CDR3: CASSLSPGQGGTQYF
V: TRBV7-9
size: NA
J: TRBJ2-5

CDR3: CAIPLGSYNSPLHF
V: TRBV7-2
size: once
J: TRBJ1-6

CDR3: CASSLSQGAYEQYF
V: TRBV7-2
size: NA
J: TRBJ2-7

CDR3: CASSLGASGGFYNEQFF
V: TRBV2
size: few
J: TRBJ2-1

CDR3: CASSPGLAGGTDTQYF
V: TRBV11-2
size: few
J: TRBJ2-3

CDR3: CASSGMGGSDTQYF
V: TRBV7-2
size: NA
J: TRBJ2-3